A single T cell receptor beta chain is shown here with its context. Its antigen is not identified. This record comes from a study of T cell responses to AZD1222 COVID-19 vaccine. Trimming removed 0 bases from V and 6 bases from J; junction bases left unmatched: 11. CDR1 is MNHNS, CDR2 SASEGT, per germline. There are 16 residues in the CDR3. Whole-study results and caveats: Repertoires were obtained only post-peak T cell response. Spike as a whole was targeted by vaccine-associated CD4 TCRs, dominant at 160-218 and 743-854. Donors, mostly white British, included more females; clonal diversity was possibly underestimated.

Clones were sequenced by immunoSEQ multiplex PCR, and TCRdb holds only the in-frame ones, with some missing. The sample records about 86,000 clones, 88% being singletons. This TCR derives from an adult who received the AZD1222 COVID-19 vaccine. The chain recombines TRBV6-1 with TRBJ2-7; 7 nucleotides align to TRBD2. The source material was peripheral blood, sampled 28 days after the second AZD1222 dose. The CDR3 DNA follows: TGTGCCAGCAGTGAAGCGCTGGCGGGGGACCCCATCGAGCAGTACTTC. Protein product: CASSEALAGDPIEQYF.